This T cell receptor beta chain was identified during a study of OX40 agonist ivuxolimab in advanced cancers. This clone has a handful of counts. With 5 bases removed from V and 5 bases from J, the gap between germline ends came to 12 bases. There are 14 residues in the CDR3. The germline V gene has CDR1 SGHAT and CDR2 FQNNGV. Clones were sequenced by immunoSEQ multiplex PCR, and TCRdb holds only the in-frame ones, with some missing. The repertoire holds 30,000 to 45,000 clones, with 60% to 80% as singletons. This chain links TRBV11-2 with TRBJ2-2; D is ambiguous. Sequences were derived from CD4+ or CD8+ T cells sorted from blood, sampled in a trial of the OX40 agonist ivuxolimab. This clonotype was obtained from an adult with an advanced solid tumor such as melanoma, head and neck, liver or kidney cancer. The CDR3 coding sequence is TGTGCCAGCAGCCTCGAAGCGTTTACCGGGGAGCTGTTTTTT. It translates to CASSLEAFTGELFF.